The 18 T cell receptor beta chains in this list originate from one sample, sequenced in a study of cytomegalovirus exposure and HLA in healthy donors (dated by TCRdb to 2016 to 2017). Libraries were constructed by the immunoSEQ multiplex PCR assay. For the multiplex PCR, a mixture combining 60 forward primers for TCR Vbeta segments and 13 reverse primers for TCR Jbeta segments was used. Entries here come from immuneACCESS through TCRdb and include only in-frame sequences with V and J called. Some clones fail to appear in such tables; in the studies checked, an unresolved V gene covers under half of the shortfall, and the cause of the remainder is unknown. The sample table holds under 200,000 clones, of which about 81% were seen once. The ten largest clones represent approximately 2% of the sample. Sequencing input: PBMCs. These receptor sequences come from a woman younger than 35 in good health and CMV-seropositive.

The CDR3 spells CASSPRQGYSYEQYV. Here the CDR3 DNA reads TGTGCCAGCAGCCCTCGACAGGGGTACTCCTACGAGCAGTACGTC. The gene calls are TRBV11-2 and TRBJ2-7; 8 bases match TRBD1. There are 15 residues in the CDR3. CDR1 is SGHAT and CDR2 is FQNNGV in the germline V gene. With 5 bases clipped from V and 0 bases from J, the junction kept 6 bases outside the gene matches.

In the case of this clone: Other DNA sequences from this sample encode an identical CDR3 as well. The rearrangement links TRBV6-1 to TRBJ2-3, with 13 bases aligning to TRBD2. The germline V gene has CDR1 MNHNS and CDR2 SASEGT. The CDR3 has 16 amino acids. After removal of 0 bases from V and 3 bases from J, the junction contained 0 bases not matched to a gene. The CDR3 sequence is CASSEALAGGTDTQYF. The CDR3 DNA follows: TGTGCCAGCAGTGAAGCACTAGCGGGGGGGACAGATACGCAGTATTTT.

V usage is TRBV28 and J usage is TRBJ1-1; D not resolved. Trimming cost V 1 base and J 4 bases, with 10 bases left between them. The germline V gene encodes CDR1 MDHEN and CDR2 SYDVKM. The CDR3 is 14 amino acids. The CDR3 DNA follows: TGTGCCAGCAGTTTATTACGAGGGAGCACTGAAGCTTTCTTT. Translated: CASSLLRGSTEAFF. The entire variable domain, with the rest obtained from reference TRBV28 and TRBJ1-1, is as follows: DVKVTQSSRYLVKRTGEKVFLECVQDMDHENMFWYRQDPGLGLRLIYFSYDVKMKEKGDIPEGYSVSREKKERFSLILESASTNQTSMYLCASSLLRGSTEAFFGQGTRLTVV.

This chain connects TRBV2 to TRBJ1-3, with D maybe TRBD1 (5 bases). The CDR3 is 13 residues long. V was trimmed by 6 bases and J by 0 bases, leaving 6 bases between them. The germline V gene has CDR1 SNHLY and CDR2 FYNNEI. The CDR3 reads CASRGDSGNTIYF. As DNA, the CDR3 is TGTGCCAGCAGAGGGGACTCTGGAAACACCATATATTTT.

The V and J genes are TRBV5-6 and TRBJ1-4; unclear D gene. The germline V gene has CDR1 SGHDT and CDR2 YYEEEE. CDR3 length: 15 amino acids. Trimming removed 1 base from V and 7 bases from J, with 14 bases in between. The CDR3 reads CASSLNGVMGEKLFF. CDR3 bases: TGTGCCAGCAGCTTGAACGGGGTGATGGGTGAAAAACTGTTTTTT.

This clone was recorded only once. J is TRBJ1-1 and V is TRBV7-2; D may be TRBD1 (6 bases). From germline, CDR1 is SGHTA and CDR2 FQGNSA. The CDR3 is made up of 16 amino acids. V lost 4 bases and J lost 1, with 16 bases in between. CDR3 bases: TGTGCCAGCAGCTCTAACCCACAGGGTTCGAACACTGAAGCTTTCTTT. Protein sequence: CASSSNPQGSNTEAFF.

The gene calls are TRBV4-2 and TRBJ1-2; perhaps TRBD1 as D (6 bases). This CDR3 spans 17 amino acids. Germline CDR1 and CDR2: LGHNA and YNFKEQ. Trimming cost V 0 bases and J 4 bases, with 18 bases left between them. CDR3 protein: CASSQELFGRGPYGYTF. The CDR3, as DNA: TGTGCCAGCAGCCAAGAATTGTTCGGCAGGGGACCCTATGGCTACACCTTC.

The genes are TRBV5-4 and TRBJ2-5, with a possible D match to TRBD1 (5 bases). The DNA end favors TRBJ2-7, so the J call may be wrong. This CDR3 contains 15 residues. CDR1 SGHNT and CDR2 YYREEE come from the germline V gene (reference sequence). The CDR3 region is CASSYYQDTSDEQYF. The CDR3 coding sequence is TGTGCCAGCAGCTACTACCAGGACACATCCGACGAGCAGTACTTC.

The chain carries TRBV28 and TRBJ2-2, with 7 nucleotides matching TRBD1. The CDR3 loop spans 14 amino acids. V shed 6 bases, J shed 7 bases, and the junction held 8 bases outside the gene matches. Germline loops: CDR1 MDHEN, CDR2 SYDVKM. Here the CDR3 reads CASRGDREYGELFF. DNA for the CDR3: TGTGCCAGCAGGGGAGACAGGGAGTACGGGGAGCTGTTTTTT.

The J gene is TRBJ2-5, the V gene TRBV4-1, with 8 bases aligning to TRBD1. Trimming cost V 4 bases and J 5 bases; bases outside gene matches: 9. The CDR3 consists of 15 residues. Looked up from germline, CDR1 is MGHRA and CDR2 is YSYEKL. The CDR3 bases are TGCGCCAGCAGCCGAGACAGGGGAACTGGGGAGACCCAGTACTTC. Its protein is CASSRDRGTGETQYF.

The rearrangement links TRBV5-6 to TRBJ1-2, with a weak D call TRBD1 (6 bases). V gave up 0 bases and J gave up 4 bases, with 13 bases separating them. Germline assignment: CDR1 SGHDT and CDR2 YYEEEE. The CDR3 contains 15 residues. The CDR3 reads CASSLDDRPFYGYTF. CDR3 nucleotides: TGTGCCAGCAGCTTGGACGACAGGCCCTTCTATGGCTACACCTTC.

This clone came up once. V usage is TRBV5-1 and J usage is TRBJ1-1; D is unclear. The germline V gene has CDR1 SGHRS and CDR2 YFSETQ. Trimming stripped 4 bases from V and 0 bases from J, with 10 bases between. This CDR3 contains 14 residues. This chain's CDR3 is CASSPIDLNTEAFF. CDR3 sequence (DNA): TGCGCCAGCAGCCCTATCGACTTGAACACTGAAGCTTTCTTT.

CDR3 sequence (DNA): TGCGCCAGCAGCCCCGACAGGGTAGCCAAAAACATTCAGTACTTC. Encoded protein: CASSPDRVAKNIQYF. V usage is TRBV5-1 and J usage is TRBJ2-4; TRBD1 agrees at 7 bases. This CDR3 is built from 15 residues. Per germline, CDR1 SGHRS and CDR2 YFSETQ. The junction had 4 bases not matched to a gene; V was cut back by 4 bases and J by 0 bases.

Here the CDR3 DNA reads TGCGCCAGCAGTCAATTTTCACTAGCGGGGGACTTCTACGAGCAGTACGTC. Translating gives CASSQFSLAGDFYEQYV. The chain employs TRBV23-1 and TRBJ2-7; 11 positions match TRBD2. TRBV23-1 is an ORF for which the function is uncertain. The CDR3 runs 17 residues. After removal of 1 base from V and 3 bases from J, the junction contained 8 bases not matched to a gene.

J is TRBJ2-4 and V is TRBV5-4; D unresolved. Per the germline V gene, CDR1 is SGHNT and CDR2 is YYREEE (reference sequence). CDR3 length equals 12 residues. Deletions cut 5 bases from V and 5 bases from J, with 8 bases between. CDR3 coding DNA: TGTGCCAGCAGTTTTGGAGAAAACATTCAGTACTTC. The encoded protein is CASSFGENIQYF.

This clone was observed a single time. The CDR3 loop is CASGYRDYEQYF. The CDR3 nucleotides are TGTGCCAGTGGCTACAGGGACTACGAGCAGTACTTC. The J gene is TRBJ2-7, the V gene TRBV2; D might be TRBD1 (6 bases). Germline CDR1 SNHLY, CDR2 FYNNEI. V shed 9 bases and J shed 3 bases, with 12 bases lying between them. The CDR3 has 12 residues.

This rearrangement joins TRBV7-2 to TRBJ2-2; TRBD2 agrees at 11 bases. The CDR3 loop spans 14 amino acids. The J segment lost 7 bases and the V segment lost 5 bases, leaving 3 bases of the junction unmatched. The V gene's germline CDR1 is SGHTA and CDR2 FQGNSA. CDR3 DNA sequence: TGTGCCAGCAGCAGACTAGCGGGGCTCGGGGAGCTGTTTTTT. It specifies CASSRLAGLGELFF.

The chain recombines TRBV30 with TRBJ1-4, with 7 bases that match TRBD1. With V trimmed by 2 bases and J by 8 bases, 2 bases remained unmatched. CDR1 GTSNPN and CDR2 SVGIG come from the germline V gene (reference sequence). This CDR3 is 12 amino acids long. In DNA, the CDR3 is TGTGCCTGGAGTCAGGACAGGGAAAAACTGTTTTTT. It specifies CAWSQDREKLFF. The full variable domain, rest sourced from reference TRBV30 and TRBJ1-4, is SQTIHQWPATLVQPVGSPLSLECTVEGTSNPNLYWYRQAAGRGLQLLFYSVGIGQISSEVPQNLSASRPQDRQFILSSKKLLLSDSGFYLCAWSQDREKLFFGSGTQLSVL.